This T cell receptor beta chain was captured by sequencing in a study of cytomegalovirus exposure and HLA in healthy donors (dated by TCRdb to about 2017). Turning to the overall study: An earlier analysis of roughly 630 of the donors reported 250 to 300 Gb of sequence data and 117 million unique TCR beta sequences from some 180 million T cells. Approximately 310 gigabases of sequencing data and 80 million or so unique TCR sequences were included in an early release covering over 600 HLA-typed donors. Among the approximately 420 genotyped donors, roughly 80% belonged to the genetic ancestry cluster associated with self-reported Caucasian donors. The study was designed to test whether signatures of past pathogen exposure could be identified by cataloging public T cell receptors. Using immunosequencing, the study profiled T cell repertoires from roughly 650 subjects and related those repertoires to cytomegalovirus serostatus. In addition to the first cohort of roughly 700 subjects, a separate validation cohort of 120 different subjects was used. To predict cytomegalovirus infection status, the study combined high-throughput TCR immunosequencing, statistical association of individual TCRs with disease status, and machine learning. A later analysis re-examined previously published TCR beta repertoires from about 700 donors and added high-resolution HLA genotyping to investigate patterns of TCR occurrence. In the later analysis, no new phenotypic data were used to find candidate immune exposures; instead, reliance was placed on TCR beta sequences and their occurrence across donors. An earlier analysis of about 620 of the donors applied high-throughput TCR beta sequencing to assess whether each TCR beta V gene segment acted as functional or pseudogenic. Donor age, sex, ethnicity and CMV serostatus were collected together with the repertoire data. A later genetic analysis took genome-wide SNP genotypes for about 65% of the 666 donors and used that subset as a discovery cohort. Every discovery cohort repertoire had been produced on one sequencing platform. HLA typing included class I and class II loci at four-digit resolution. The number of typed donors differed by locus: about 620-630 for A, B, C, DRB1 and DQB1; 522 for DQA1; about 600 for DPA1; and around 450 for DPB1. Five DR-DQ haplotypes were treated as single units for association and clustering because of strong linkage in the cohort. Across some 400 genotyped donors of the cohort, an average of about 240,000 unique TCR beta nucleotide sequences per donor were sequenced, and roughly 20% of those sequences were non-productive.

The method behind the library was the immunoSEQ multiplex PCR assay. The multiplex PCR relied on a mix of 60 forward primers for TCR Vbeta segments and 13 reverse primers for TCR Jbeta segments. Amplification of the CDR3 region of rearranged TCR beta genes was performed with a multiplex PCR assay on genomic DNA. The Illumina HiSeq System was used to sequence the amplified TCR beta libraries as 87-base-pair reads. The authors processed their data as follows. A later analysis tallied around 80 million unique TCR beta chains across the 600 to 700 repertoires, and 10 million to 11 million of those chains were shared by two or more donors. A nearest-neighbor algorithm error-corrected the raw reads and collapsed the reads into unique sequences, merging closely related sequences to remove PCR and sequencing errors. CDR3 sequences were aligned to IMGT reference sequences to assign V, D and J gene segments. For a sequence to be retained, a match of at least six nucleotides to both a V gene segment and a J gene segment was required. Rearrangements were classified as productive when the CDR3 lacked stop codons and remained in frame with V and J, and all other rearrangements were classified as non-productive. Following IMGT convention, CDR3 was defined as the stretch from the second conserved V-encoded cysteine up to the conserved J-encoded phenylalanine. In an earlier analysis of roughly 610 of the donors, sequences lacking an unambiguous match to a single V gene segment were excluded. In an earlier analysis of some 590 of the donors, a V segment was called functional when productive rearrangements were above 56.7%, and segregating when the standard deviation between donors exceeded 5%. A statistical classification framework was developed to diagnose cytomegalovirus status using the catalog of TCR beta chain sequences. In a later analysis, V and J genes were assigned by comparing TCR nucleotide sequences against IMGT/GENE-DB human TR gene sequences. A later analysis assigned CDR3 sequences and most-parsimonious VDJ recombination scenarios with the TCRdist pipeline. In a later analysis, each TCR beta chain was defined by its CDR3 amino acid sequence together with its V-gene family, and reads without a unique V-gene family were excluded. As a way to deal with suspected cross-contamination and a sequencing artifact, a later analysis dropped 500 to 700 nucleotide sequences that were highly shared and had low generation probability. A later analysis calculated a clonal expansion index for each public chain from normalized within-repertoire ranks of inferred template counts. A later analysis computed generation probabilities with a VDJ recombination model fitted to out-of-frame rearrangements, and checked the results against IGoR. Hypergeometric tests were used in a later analysis to score TCR-TCR, TCR-HLA and TCR-CMV co-occurrence, with a repertoire-size bias correction applied to the TCR pairs. False discovery rates were estimated in a later analysis by permuting HLA or CMV assignments 20 times. A later analysis grouped co-occurring TCRs with DBSCAN, adding TCRdist sequence similarity when clustering within HLA-allele-positive subsets. For co-occurrence clustering, repertoires with fewer than 30,000 or more than 120,000 public chains were excluded, along with roughly 5 repertoires with anomalous nucleotide sharing. Entries here come from immuneACCESS through TCRdb and include only in-frame sequences with V and J called. Some clones fail to appear in such tables; in the studies checked, an unresolved V gene covers under half of the shortfall, and the cause of the remainder is unknown. D and trimming were read from the DNA, whereas the V and J calls and clone size are those reported in that table. This sample lists about 120,000 clones; about 73% were detected once. The ten largest make up 2.5% to 3.5% of the sample.

Of note for this clone: It lacks a known antigen. The record has no base qualities; no much larger clone is one base away.

What the work shows at the level of the full study, not this receptor alone: Immune exposure information for the cohort was limited to CMV serostatus. In an earlier analysis of fewer than 700 of the donors, most TCR beta V segments appeared in productive rearrangements about 87% or about 30% of the time, broadly matching IMGT annotations. While some public TCRs were present in many individuals, most TCR sequences turned up only very rarely across donors. Most CMV-associated TCR beta chains appeared to be HLA-restricted in a later analysis, and the HLA associations seemed to be driven largely by CMV exposure. Because HLA typing was missing for some donors at each locus, association tests included only the typed subset. Compared with equally common non-associated chains, HLA-associated TCR beta chains in a later analysis were more clonally expanded and had lower generation probabilities. According to a later analysis, parvovirus B19, influenza, CMV and Epstein-Barr virus appeared linked to several top co-occurrence clusters. In a later genetic analysis, fewer N-insertions in productive TCRs were reported among donors in an Asian-associated ancestry cluster than the approximately 710-donor mean. Roughly uniform sequencing depth across donors was assumed in presence/absence analyses, although this assumption may not hold. The classifier was reported to diagnose cytomegalovirus status with high specificity and sensitivity in both the original and validation cohorts. Correlated functional status among segregating V segments might be attributable to linkage disequilibrium, but an unknown experimental factor could not be ruled out. In a later genetic analysis, a missense DCLRE1C variant was associated with V-gene and J-gene trimming of TCR beta chains, and the association was replicated in an independent cohort. A few of the identified cytomegalovirus-associated TCR beta chains were confirmed in vitro to be specific for cytomegalovirus antigens. In a later analysis, the rate of TCR association differed among HLA loci, with DRB1 alleles having the most associated TCRs and HLA-C alleles having the fewest. Assigning TCR associations to individual alleles was difficult when HLA alleles, especially DR and DQ, strongly co-occurred. At a false discovery rate of 0.05, a later analysis linked 16,951 TCR beta sequences to specific HLA alleles. A further reported finding was that TCR beta sequences accurately predicted the HLA-A and HLA-B alleles for most subjects in the first cohort. The authors suggested that the approach could potentially be extended to other disease states and immunological phenotypes. Some IMGT-functional V segments, including TRBV6-2 and TRBV6-3, could not be distinguished by the 87-base-pair reads and were therefore excluded. A total of 164 TCR beta chains were listed by the study as associated with cytomegalovirus. In this cohort, only TCR beta chains were sequenced, and detectable features were limited by the absence of alpha or paired-chain data. Over 15 rarely observed V segments, including chromosome 9 orphons, were excluded from the earlier analysis of a few hundred of the donors because counts were too low. A cluster of highly shared sequence variants was judged likely to be a technical artifact of the sequencing pipeline.

The cohort was made up of hundreds of healthy bone marrow donors. All cohort members were sampled while nominally healthy, although unrecorded immune exposures were likely present. The donor tested CMV seropositive and was one of the 289 seropositive cohort members. Each donor provided a peripheral blood sample, and peripheral blood mononuclear cells were used for TCR beta sequencing. Genomic DNA was extracted from the blood cell samples with the Qiagen DNeasy Blood Extraction Kit. Trimming accounts for 0 bases at V and 9 bases at J, while the number of junction bases matched to no gene is 7. Based on the germline V gene (reference sequence), the CDR1 and CDR2 sequences are SEHNR and FQNEAQ. From its cysteine to its phenylalanine, the CDR3 spans 16 amino acids. CDR3 DNA is the only sequence kept; it has 48 bases, read in frame from the first base.

The receptor chain draws on TRBV7-9 and TRBJ1-6; 8 bases in the junction line up with TRBD1. Sequences were obtained from PBMCs. The source is a woman younger than 45 in good health and CMV-seropositive. The sequenced DNA: TGTGCCAGCAGCTTAGCTTTCAACAGGGGGGTTTCACCCCTCCACTTT. Translated, this gives CASSLAFNRGVSPLHF. Here the CDR3 is joined to the reference TRBV7-9 and TRBJ1-6 genes, and the full variable domain is: DTGVSQNPRHKITKRGQNVTFRCDPISEHNRLYWYRQTLGQGPEFLTYFQNEAQLEKSRLLSDRFSAERPKGSFSTLEIQRTEQGDSAMYLCASSLAFNRGVSPLHFGNGTRLTVT.